The present TCR beta chain was sequenced within a study of blood T cell repertoires in COVID-19. V shed 0 bases and J shed 2 bases, with 10 bases lying between them. This CDR3 region has 15 residues. CDR1 is LNHDA and CDR2 is SQIVND in the germline V gene (reference sequence). Profiling relied on immunoSEQ multiplex PCR, and the TCRdb table lists in-frame clones only, not all of them. The sample lists about 150,000 clones, roughly 90% occurring once. The sample taken for sequencing was peripheral blood. The J gene is TRBJ1-2, the V gene TRBV19; D possibly corresponds to TRBD1 (6 bases). This TCR was recovered from a man over 45 with acute or convalescent COVID-19. For the CDR3, the DNA is TGTGCCAGTAGTATAGACAGGGGTCTGAACTATGGCTACACCTTC. Residues: CASSIDRGLNYGYTF.